The 9 T cell receptor beta chains in this list originate from one sample, sequenced in a study of Ad26.COV2.S vaccination and SARS-CoV-2 variants. The data were produced by immunoSEQ multiplex PCR, yet TCRdb's version contains in-frame clones alone and is incomplete. The sample includes hundreds of thousands of clones, roughly 80% of them seen just once. Treatment: about 20 received Ad26.COV2.S at low or high dose, single or two shots; several received placebo; per-sample allocation not given. On day 63 after the first injection, vaccine and placebo recipients gave samples. This material consisted of peripheral blood, taken in a trial of Ad26.COV2.S vaccine versus placebo. These receptors came from a person between 18 and 60 years old who received the Ad26.COV2.S COVID-19 vaccine or a placebo.

DNA for the CDR3: TGTGCCAGCTGCGGGACTAGCTACAATGAGCAGTTCTTC. It yields the protein CASCGTSYNEQFF. This chain connects TRBV2 to TRBJ2-1; 8 nucleotides agree with TRBD2. Germline CDR1 SNHLY, CDR2 FYNNEI. With 8 bases clipped from V and 3 bases from J, the junction kept 3 bases outside the gene matches. CDR3 length: 13 amino acids.

The chain recombines TRBV6-5 with TRBJ1-1; no clear D. The CDR3 is 15 residues long. Between the trimmed V and J ends, which lost 4 bases and 4 bases, there was a span of 16 bases. Germline CDR1 is MNHEY and CDR2 is SVGAGI. CDR3 DNA: TGTGCCAGCAGTTCTAATTGGGGAACGGGCACTGAAGCTTTCTTT. Protein sequence: CASSSNWGTGTEAFF.

This chain joins TRBV11-3 and TRBJ2-7, with unresolved D. Germline V gene data show CDR1 as SGHNT and CDR2 as YENEEA. CDR3 length: 15 residues. Trimming left V 7 bases short and J 3 bases short, with 19 bases between. The CDR3 DNA reads TGTGCCAGCAAAAGGCGGCTACAAACCATCTACGAGCAGTACTTC. Its translation: CASKRRLQTIYEQYF.

The chain carries TRBV11-2 and TRBJ2-4, with 10 bases matching TRBD1. With 5 bases clipped from V and 3 bases from J, the junction kept 7 bases outside the gene matches. CDR1 is SGHAT and CDR2 is FQNNGV in the germline V gene. There are 16 residues in the CDR3. DNA of the CDR3: TGTGCCAGCAGCCGTGGACAGGGGGGAGTCAAAAACATTCAGTACTTC. Amino acids: CASSRGQGGVKNIQYF.

The chain combines TRBV4-2 with TRBJ1-2; TRBD1 is a possible D gene (5 bases). The ends were cut back, 0 bases at V and 4 bases at J, with 15 bases in the middle. CDR1 is LGHNA, CDR2 YNFKEQ, per germline. The CDR3 contains 16 residues. This chain's CDR3 is CASSQEDLPGLYGYTF. The CDR3 DNA follows: TGTGCCAGCAGCCAAGAGGACCTCCCGGGACTCTATGGCTACACCTTC.

The rearrangement uses TRBV3-1 (or the pseudogene TRBV3-2) and TRBJ2-7; 14 positions agree with TRBD2. The CDR3 is 15 residues long. Germline V gene lookup returns CDR1 LGHDT and CDR2 YNNKEL (reference sequence). J was trimmed by 3 bases and V by 4 bases; bases with no gene match: 2. The CDR3: CASSPGLAGGYEQYF. CDR3 sequence (DNA): TGTGCCAGCAGCCCCGGACTAGCGGGAGGCTACGAGCAGTACTTC.

The chain joins TRBV25-1 to TRBJ1-1, with D maybe TRBD1 (5 bases). Deletions cut 2 bases from V and 6 bases from J, with 10 bases between. CDR1 is MGHDK and CDR2 is SYGVNS in the germline V gene. The CDR3 is 13 amino acids. Here the CDR3 reads CASSERGSAEAFF. The CDR3 DNA is TGTGCCAGCAGTGAACGGGGGTCCGCTGAAGCTTTCTTT.

The chain has TRBV3-1 (or the pseudogene TRBV3-2) and TRBJ1-1; TRBD1 is a possible D gene (6 bases). CDR1 is LGHDT, CDR2 YNNKEL, per germline (reference sequence). Trimming took 4 bases from V and 4 from J, leaving 13 bases between them. The length of the CDR3 is 14 residues. CDR3: CASSLVGRGTEAFF. DNA for the CDR3: TGTGCCAGCAGCCTCGTAGGCAGGGGCACTGAAGCTTTCTTT.

The chain uses TRBV10-3 and TRBJ2-3, with a tentative D call TRBD2 (6 bases). V lost 5 bases, J lost 6 bases, and 24 bases lay in between. The CDR3 totals 17 residues. Germline CDR1 is ENHRY and CDR2 is SYGVKD. The chain's CDR3 is CAISPEVGPSAVDTQYF. The CDR3 bases are TGTGCCATCAGTCCCGAGGTGGGACCTAGCGCTGTTGATACGCAGTATTTT.